Below, one T cell receptor (beta chain) is given with its context. The CDR3 is 15 amino acids. CDR1 is KGHSH and CDR2 is LQKENI in the germline V gene. Trimming took 2 bases from V and 2 from J; bases not matched to a gene: 5. This sample was included in a study of technical replicates of blood from a few donors. Measured with immunoSEQ multiplex PCR; TCRdb has only the in-frame clones, and not every one. The sample has 85,000 to 95,000 clones, 90% to 96% seen once. J is TRBJ1-2 and V is TRBV18, with 7 positions matching TRBD1. The sample comprised T cells isolated from PBMCs. This sequence originates from a human donor in good health. The CDR3 spells CASSPSTGQNYGYTF. CDR3 DNA sequence: TGTGCCAGCTCACCATCCACGGGACAGAACTATGGCTACACCTTC.